What follows describes a single TCR beta chain. Its specific antigen is unknown. No base-level quality is on record; no much larger clone is a single base apart. This sample was included in a study of OX40 agonist ivuxolimab in advanced cancers. About the study as a whole: The costimulatory receptor OX40 (CD134) was targeted by ivuxolimab, a fully human IgG2 agonistic monoclonal antibody. Intravenous ivuxolimab was administered to patients every 2 weeks at six dose levels: 0.01, 0.1, 0.3, 1.5, 3 and 10 mg/kg. Of the roughly 51 patients in dose escalation, around 20 had hepatocellular carcinoma, around 15 had melanoma, 9 had renal cell carcinoma and 9 had head and neck cancer. In the dose-escalation cohort, around four fifths of patients were male, and the mean age was approximately 60 years, with a range of roughly 20 to 80. Patients were allowed to have had prior anti-PD-1, anti-PD-L1 or anti-CTLA-4 therapy, and around 43% of the dose-escalation patients had been treated with checkpoint inhibitors. Partial responses occurred in three dose-escalation patients: two with cutaneous melanoma and one with hepatocellular carcinoma. The point of sequencing TCRbeta in the periphery was to test whether ivuxolimab changed TCR sequence diversity and drove clonal T-cell expansion. The paper describes the monotherapy dose-escalation part (N of about 47 patients) of the phase I trial of ivuxolimab.

The paper's findings and limits, for the study overall: In the 0.1-3.0 mg/kg groups, partial responders were among the patients with the lowest normalized peripheral clonal expansion, particularly in CD8+ T cells. At doses from 0.1 to 3.0 mg/kg, clonal expansion was seen in both CD4+ and CD8+ blood T cells between baseline and week 6. Low levels of normalized T-cell clonal expansion were also shown by some nonresponding patients. Which antigens the clonally expanded peripheral T cells were specific for was not determined. After ivuxolimab, expanded clones were on average more numerous among CD8+ T cells than among CD4+ T cells.

Genomic DNA was isolated from the sorted cells so that the TCRbeta CDR3 region could be sequenced. The immunoSEQ Assay was used to sequence the TCRbeta CDR3 regions. Here the immuneACCESS table is served through TCRdb, limited to in-frame sequences with V and J called. Missing clones are a known gap in these copies; in checked studies unresolved V genes cover under half, and the rest lacks a known reason. In all, the sample holds some 43,000 clones, and 85% to 95% of those were seen once. The ten top clones hold 8% to 13% of the sample. Patients with a history of autoimmune disease or receiving systemic immunosuppression were excluded from the trial. Peripheral blood for TCR sequencing was drawn from every dose cohort at baseline, at cycle 4 day 1 and at cycle 7 day 1. Samples came from an open-label, multicenter, first-in-human phase I dose-escalation trial of ivuxolimab. The trial enrolled adults with locally advanced or metastatic head and neck squamous cell, hepatocellular, melanoma or renal cell carcinoma. Before TCR sequencing, CD4+ T cells and CD8+ T cells were sorted from peripheral blood as separate populations.

This clonotype was sampled from an adult with an advanced solid tumor such as melanoma, head and neck, liver or kidney cancer. The sequencing here drew on CD4+ or CD8+ T cells sorted from blood, taken in a trial of the OX40 agonist ivuxolimab.

The CDR3 protein sequence reads: CAWSVRLGTGVNYGYTF. The sequenced DNA is TGTGCCTGGAGTGTAAGGCTGGGGACAGGAGTTAACTATGGCTACACCTTC. The receptor chain draws on TRBV30 and TRBJ1-2; 8 junctional bases match TRBD1. Taken from cysteine to phenylalanine, the CDR3 has 17 residues. Only the CDR3 part of the read is kept: 51 bases, read in frame from the first base. Germline trimming amounts to 0 bases on V and 1 base on J, with 10 as the count of junction bases outside the gene matches. Sequences GTSNPN (CDR1) and SVGIG (CDR2) are obtained from the germline V gene (reference sequence).